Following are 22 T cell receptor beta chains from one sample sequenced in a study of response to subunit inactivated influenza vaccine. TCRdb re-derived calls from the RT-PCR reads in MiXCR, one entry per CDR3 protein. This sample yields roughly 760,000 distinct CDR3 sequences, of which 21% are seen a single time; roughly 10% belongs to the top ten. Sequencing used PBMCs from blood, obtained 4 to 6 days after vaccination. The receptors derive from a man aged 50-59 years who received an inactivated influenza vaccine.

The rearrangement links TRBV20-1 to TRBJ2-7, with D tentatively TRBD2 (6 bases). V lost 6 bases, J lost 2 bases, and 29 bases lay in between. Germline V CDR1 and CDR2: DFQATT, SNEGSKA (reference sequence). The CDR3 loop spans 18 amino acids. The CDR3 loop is CSASSVRRGKPPTYEQYF. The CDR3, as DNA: TGCAGTGCCTCCTCGGTTAGGAGGGGTAAACCCCCCACCTACGAGCAGTACTTC.

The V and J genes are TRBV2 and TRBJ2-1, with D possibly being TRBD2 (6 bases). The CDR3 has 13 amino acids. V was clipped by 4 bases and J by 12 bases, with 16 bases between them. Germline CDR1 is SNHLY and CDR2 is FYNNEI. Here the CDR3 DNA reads TGTGCCAGCAGTGGACTAGTCGCGACTTGGCAGTTCTTC. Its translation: CASSGLVATWQFF.

The CDR3: CATSRTREGRNEQFF. The CDR3, as DNA: TGTGCCACCAGTAGGACTCGGGAGGGCCGAAATGAGCAGTTCTTC. V usage is TRBV24-1 and J usage is TRBJ2-1; TRBD2 matches at 8 bases. Losses at the gene ends were 6 bases for V and 7 bases for J; bases not matched to a gene: 10. The CDR3 runs 15 residues. Looked up from germline, CDR1 is KGHDR and CDR2 is SFDVKD.

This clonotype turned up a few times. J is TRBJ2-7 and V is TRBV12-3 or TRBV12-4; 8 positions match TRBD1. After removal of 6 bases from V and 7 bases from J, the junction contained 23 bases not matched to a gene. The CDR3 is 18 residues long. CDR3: CASSKPGPGTGLLGEQYF. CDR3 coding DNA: TGTGCCAGCAGCAAACCGGGACCCGGGACAGGCCTACTGGGGGAGCAGTACTTC.

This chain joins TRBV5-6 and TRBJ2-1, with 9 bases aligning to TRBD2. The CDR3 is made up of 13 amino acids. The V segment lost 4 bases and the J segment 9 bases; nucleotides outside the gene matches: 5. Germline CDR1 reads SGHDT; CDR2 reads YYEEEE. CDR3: CASSRGGGGEQFF. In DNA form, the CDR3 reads TGTGCCAGCAGCCGCGGGGGGGGTGGTGAGCAGTTCTTC.

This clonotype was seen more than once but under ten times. The CDR3 nucleotides read TGTGCCATCCGTCGGTCACTAAGGGACGCTGAAGCTTTCTTT. It is translated as CAIRRSLRDAEAFF. This rearrangement joins TRBV10-3 to TRBJ1-1; weak D call: TRBD1 (5 bases). The CDR3 runs 14 residues. CDR1 and CDR2 (germline): ENHRY, SYGVKD. V gave up 8 bases and J gave up 6 bases, with 19 bases separating them.

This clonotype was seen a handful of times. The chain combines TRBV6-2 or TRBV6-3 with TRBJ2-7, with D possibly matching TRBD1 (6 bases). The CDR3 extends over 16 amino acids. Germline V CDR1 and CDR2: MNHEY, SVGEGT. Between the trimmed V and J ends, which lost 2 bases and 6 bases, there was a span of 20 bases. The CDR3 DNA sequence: TGTGCCAGCAGTTACCCCGGGAAGGGGGTGTTCGGCGAGCAGTACTTC. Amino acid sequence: CASSYPGKGVFGEQYF.

CDR3 region: CASSLASEGGYGYTF. DNA of the CDR3: TGCGCCAGCAGCTTGGCCTCGGAAGGGGGCTATGGCTACACCTTC. The rearrangement links TRBV5-1 to TRBJ1-2, with TRBD1 as a possible D gene (6 bases). Trimming left V 0 bases short and J 4 bases short, with 13 bases between. The CDR3 covers 15 residues. Germline V lookup: CDR1 SGHRS, CDR2 YFSETQ.

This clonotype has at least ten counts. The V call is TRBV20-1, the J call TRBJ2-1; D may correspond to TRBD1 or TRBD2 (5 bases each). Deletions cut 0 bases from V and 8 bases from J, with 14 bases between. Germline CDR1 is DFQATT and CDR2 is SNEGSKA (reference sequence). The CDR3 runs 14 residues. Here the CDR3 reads CSARDERGWDEQFF. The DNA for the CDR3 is TGCAGTGCTAGAGATGAGAGGGGTTGGGATGAGCAGTTCTTC.

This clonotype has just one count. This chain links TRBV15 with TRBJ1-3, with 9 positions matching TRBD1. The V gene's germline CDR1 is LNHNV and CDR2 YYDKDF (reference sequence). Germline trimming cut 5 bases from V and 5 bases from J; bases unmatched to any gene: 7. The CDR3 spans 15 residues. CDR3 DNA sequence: TGTGCCACCAGCGCCCGGACAGGGGACAGAAACACCATATATTTT. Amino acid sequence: CATSARTGDRNTIYF. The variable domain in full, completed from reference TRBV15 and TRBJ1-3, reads DAMVIQNPRYQVTQFGKPVTLSCSQTLNHNVMYWYQQKSSQAPKLLFHYYDKDFNNEADTPDNFQSRRPNTSFCFLDIRSPGLGDTAMYLCATSARTGDRNTIYFGEGSWLTVV.

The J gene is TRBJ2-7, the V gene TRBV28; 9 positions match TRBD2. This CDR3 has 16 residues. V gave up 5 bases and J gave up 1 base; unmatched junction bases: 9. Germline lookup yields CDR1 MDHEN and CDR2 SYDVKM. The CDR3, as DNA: TGTGCCAGCAGTAGAATCGGGACTAGCACTTCCTACGAGCAGTACTTC. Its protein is CASSRIGTSTSYEQYF.

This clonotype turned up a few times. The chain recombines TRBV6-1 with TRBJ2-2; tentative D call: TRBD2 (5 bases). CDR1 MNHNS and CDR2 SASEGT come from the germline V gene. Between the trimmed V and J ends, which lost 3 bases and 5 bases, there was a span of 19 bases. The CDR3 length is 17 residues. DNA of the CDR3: TGTGCCAGCAGTGATTCCGACACGAAAAGAGGGACCGGGGAGCTGTTTTTT. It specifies CASSDSDTKRGTGELFF.

CDR3 sequence (DNA): TGTGCCAGCAGTTTAGATACCCCCGGGACACCCAAGATCTCCTACGAGCAGTACTTC. Translation: CASSLDTPGTPKISYEQYF. This sequence joins TRBV28 and TRBJ2-7; a possible D gene is TRBD1 (6 bases). Germline loops: CDR1 MDHEN, CDR2 SYDVKM. Trimming pared 2 bases from V and 0 bases from J, leaving 23 bases between. The CDR3 consists of 19 residues.

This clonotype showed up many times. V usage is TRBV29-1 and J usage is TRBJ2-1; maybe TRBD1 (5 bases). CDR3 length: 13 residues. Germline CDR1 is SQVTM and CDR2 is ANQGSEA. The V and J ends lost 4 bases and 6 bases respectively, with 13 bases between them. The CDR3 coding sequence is TGCAGCGTTGGGCAGGGAAGGAGCAATGAGCAGTTCTTC. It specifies CSVGQGRSNEQFF.

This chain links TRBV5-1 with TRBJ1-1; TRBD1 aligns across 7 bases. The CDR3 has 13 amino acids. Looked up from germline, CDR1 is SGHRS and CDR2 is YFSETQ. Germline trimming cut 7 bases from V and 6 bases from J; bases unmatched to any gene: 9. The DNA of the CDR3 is TGCGCCAGCGGGACAGCCAGTCGATCTGAAGCTTTCTTT. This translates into CASGTASRSEAFF. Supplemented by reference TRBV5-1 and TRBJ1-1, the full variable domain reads KAGVTQTPRYLIKTRGQQVTLSCSPISGHRSVSWYQQTPGQGLQFLFEYFSETQRNKGNFPGRFSGRQFSNSRSEMNVSTLELGDSALYLCASGTASRSEAFFGQGTRLTVV.

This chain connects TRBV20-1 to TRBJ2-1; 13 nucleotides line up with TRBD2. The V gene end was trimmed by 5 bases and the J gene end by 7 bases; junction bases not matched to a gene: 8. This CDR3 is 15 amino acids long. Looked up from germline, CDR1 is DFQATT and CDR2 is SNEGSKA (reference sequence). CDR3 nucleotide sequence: TGCAGTGCTGAATGGACTAGCGGGAGAAAAAATGAGCAGTTCTTC. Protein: CSAEWTSGRKNEQFF.

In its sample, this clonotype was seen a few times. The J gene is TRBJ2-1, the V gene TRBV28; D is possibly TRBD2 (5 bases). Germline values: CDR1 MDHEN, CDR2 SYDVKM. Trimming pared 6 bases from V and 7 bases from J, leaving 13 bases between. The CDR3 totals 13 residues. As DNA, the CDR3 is TGTGCCAGCAGGTCGACAACGGGGAATGAGCAGTTCTTC. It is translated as CASRSTTGNEQFF.

The CDR3 loop reads CAWNRGLNSPLHF. The CDR3 nucleotides are TGTGCCTGGAACCGGGGTCTTAATTCACCCCTCCACTTT. The chain carries TRBV30 and TRBJ1-6; D remains ambiguous. The CDR3 extends over 13 amino acids. CDR1 and CDR2 from the germline V gene are GTSNPN and SVGIG (reference sequence). V dropped 4 bases and J dropped 6 bases, with 10 bases sitting between them.

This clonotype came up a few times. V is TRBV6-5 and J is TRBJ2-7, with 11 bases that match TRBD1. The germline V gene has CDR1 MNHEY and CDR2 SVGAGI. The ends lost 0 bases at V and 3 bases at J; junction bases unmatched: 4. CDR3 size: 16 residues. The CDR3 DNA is TGTGCCAGCAGTTACTCGGGGGGACAGGGGGACTACGAGCAGTACTTC. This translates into CASSYSGGQGDYEQYF.

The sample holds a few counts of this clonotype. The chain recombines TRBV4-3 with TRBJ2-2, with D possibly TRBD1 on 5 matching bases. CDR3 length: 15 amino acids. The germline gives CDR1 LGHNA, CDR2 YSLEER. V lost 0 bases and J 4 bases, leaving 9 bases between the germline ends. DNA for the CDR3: TGCGCCAGCAGCCAAGATAGCAGGGTCACCGGGGAGCTGTTTTTT. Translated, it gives CASSQDSRVTGELFF.

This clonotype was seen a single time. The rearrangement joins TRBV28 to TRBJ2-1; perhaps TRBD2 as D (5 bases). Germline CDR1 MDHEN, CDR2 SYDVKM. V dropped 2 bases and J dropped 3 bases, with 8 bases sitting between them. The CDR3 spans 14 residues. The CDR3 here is CASSLLRDYNEQFF. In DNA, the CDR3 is TGTGCCAGCAGTTTACTCCGGGACTACAATGAGCAGTTCTTC.

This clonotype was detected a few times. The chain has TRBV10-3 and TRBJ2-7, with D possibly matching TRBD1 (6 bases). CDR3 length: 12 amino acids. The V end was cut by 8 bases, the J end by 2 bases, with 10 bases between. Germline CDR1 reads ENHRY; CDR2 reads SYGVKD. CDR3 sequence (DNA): TGTGCCATCGGACAGAAAACCTACGAGCAGTACTTC. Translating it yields CAIGQKTYEQYF.